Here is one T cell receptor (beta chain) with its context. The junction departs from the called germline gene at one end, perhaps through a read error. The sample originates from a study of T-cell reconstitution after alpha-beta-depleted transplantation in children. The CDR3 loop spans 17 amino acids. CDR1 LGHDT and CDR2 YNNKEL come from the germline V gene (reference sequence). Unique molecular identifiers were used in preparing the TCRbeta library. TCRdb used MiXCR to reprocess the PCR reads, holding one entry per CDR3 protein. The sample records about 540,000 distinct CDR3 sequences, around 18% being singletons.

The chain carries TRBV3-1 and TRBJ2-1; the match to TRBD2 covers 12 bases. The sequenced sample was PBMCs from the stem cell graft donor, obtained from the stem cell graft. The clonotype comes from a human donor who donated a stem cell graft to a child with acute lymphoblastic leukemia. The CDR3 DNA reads TGTGCCACCAGCCAAGATCAGCTAGCGGGAGGGCACAATGAGCAGTTCTTC. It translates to CATSQDQLAGGHNEQFF.